The clone carrying this T cell receptor (beta chain) has a handful of counts. Unique molecular identifiers were used to barcode this TCRbeta library. Each CDR3 protein is one row after TCRdb ran MiXCR on the PCR reads. The table lists about 540,000 distinct CDR3 sequences, 18% of them singletons, with about 3.1% in the top ten. The sample belongs to a study of T-cell reconstitution after alpha-beta-depleted transplantation in children. Germline CDR1 and CDR2: SQVTM and ANQGSEA. The CDR3 covers 13 residues. The V end was cut by 4 bases, the J end by 5 bases, with 11 bases between. V usage is TRBV29-1 and J usage is TRBJ1-4; D may be TRBD1 (5 bases). This sample comprised PBMCs from the stem cell graft donor, obtained from the stem cell graft. The clonotype was recovered from a human donor who donated a stem cell graft to a child with acute lymphoblastic leukemia. CDR3 region: CSVARQSNEKLFF. CDR3 DNA sequence: TGCAGCGTTGCGAGACAGTCAAATGAAAAACTGTTTTTT.